This TCR beta chain was recovered during a study of blood T cell repertoires in COVID-19. Study background: Material from acute and convalescent COVID-19 was sourced from the United States, Italy and Spain. Sample material is recorded as cDNA or gDNA derived from T cells, B-cell-depleted T cells, or PBMCs.

Authors' analysis steps: It was from reference gene primer amplification that nucleated cell counts were estimated. The table came from immunoSEQ multiplex PCR; TCRdb's copy has only in-frame clones and leaves some out. D and trimming were read from the DNA, whereas the V and J calls and clone size are those reported in that table. The table records about 200,000 clones, around nine tenths of them present only once. Germline V CDR1 and CDR2: SNHLY, FYNNEI. Germline trimming cut 6 bases from V and 1 base from J; bases unmatched to any gene: 9. The CDR3 length is 16 residues. This TCR was recovered from a young man with active or convalescent COVID-19. Specimen: peripheral blood. This chain links TRBV2 with TRBJ1-1, with 9 positions matching TRBD1. CDR3 in amino acids: CASRDLTGGTNTEAFF. CDR3 nucleotide sequence: TGTGCCAGCAGGGACCTGACAGGGGGGACGAACACTGAAGCTTTCTTT.